The sequence of this T cell receptor beta chain was determined in a study of cytomegalovirus exposure and HLA in healthy donors. Researchers ran the PCR with 60 Vbeta and 13 Jbeta primers. Data came from immunoSEQ multiplex PCR; TCRdb stores just in-frame clones and leaves some out. The data contain 75,000 to 100,000 clones, 65% to 85% of them seen just once; the ten biggest clones take up 4.5% to 6.5%. The ends were cut back, 1 base at V and 4 bases at J, with 10 bases in the middle. The CDR3 sequence is 14 residues long. Germline V gives CDR1 MDHEN, CDR2 SYDVKM. Of note for this clone: Its matching antigen is unknown.

Broader study findings: TCR beta chain V- and J-gene trimming was linked, in a later analysis, to a missense variant in DCLRE1C.

The receptor's source is a middle-aged man in good health and CMV-seropositive. V gene TRBV28 combines with J gene TRBJ1-1; D gene uncertain. The material sequenced was PBMCs. CDR3 DNA: TGTGCCAGCAGTTTATTAATTAGTAGCACTGAAGCTTTCTTT. It encodes CASSLLISSTEAFF.